This T cell receptor (beta chain) is from a study of shared T cell receptors in the human thymus. Sequencing was performed with immunoSEQ multiplex PCR; in TCRdb, only in-frame clones are kept and a portion is missing. The table includes roughly 550,000 clones, around 78% detected once. Germline values: CDR1 MDHEN, CDR2 SYDVKM. The CDR3 loop spans 13 amino acids. With 2 bases removed from V and 7 bases from J, the gap between germline ends came to 11 bases. Another study also made use of these data, one on human thymus T cells. According to that study: Corrective surgery for congenital heart defects was being performed on the healthy Finnish infants who served as donors. Thymic tissue was derived from resections collected during corrective heart surgery. Usage of V and J genes appeared biased in thymic and blood repertoires. Among unrelated individuals, related research reported thymic repertoires that overlapped highly.

Sequencing was performed on thymocytes. The clonotype was recovered from a boy younger than two with a congenital heart defect. The chain joins TRBV28 to TRBJ1-2; D is unclear. The CDR3 DNA sequence: TGTGCCAGCAGTTTAGCCCGGAGGTTTGGCTACACCTTC. Amino acids: CASSLARRFGYTF.